This T cell receptor beta chain was identified during a study of T cell responses to AZD1222 COVID-19 vaccine. The data were produced by immunoSEQ multiplex PCR, yet TCRdb's version contains in-frame clones alone and is incomplete. The sample contains some 86,000 clones, approximately 90% of which appear only once. Study conclusions and caveats: Reportedly, nearly half the spike-specific TCRs target unmutated variant regions. Donors were chiefly white British, with a greater number of females, and clonal diversity was perhaps underestimated.

A word on this clone: The antigen is not known.

V lost 3 bases and J 2 bases, leaving 13 bases between the germline ends. The length of the CDR3 is 15 residues. Germline V CDR1 and CDR2: SGHTA, FQGNSA. This receptor was taken from an adult who received the AZD1222 COVID-19 vaccine. Sequenced here: peripheral blood, sampled 28 days after the second AZD1222 dose. V usage is TRBV7-2 and J usage is TRBJ2-5; tentatively, D is TRBD1 (7 bases). The CDR3 sequence: CASSFRGTVQETQYF. The CDR3 coding sequence is TGTGCCAGCAGCTTCCGGGGGACAGTACAAGAGACCCAGTACTTC. The whole variable domain, remainder taken from reference TRBV7-2 and TRBJ2-5, is GAGVSQSPSNKVTEKGKDVELRCDPISGHTALYWYRQSLGQGLEFLIYFQGNSAPDKSGLPSDRFSAERTGGSVSTLTIQRTQQEDSAVYLCASSFRGTVQETQYFGPGTRLLVL.